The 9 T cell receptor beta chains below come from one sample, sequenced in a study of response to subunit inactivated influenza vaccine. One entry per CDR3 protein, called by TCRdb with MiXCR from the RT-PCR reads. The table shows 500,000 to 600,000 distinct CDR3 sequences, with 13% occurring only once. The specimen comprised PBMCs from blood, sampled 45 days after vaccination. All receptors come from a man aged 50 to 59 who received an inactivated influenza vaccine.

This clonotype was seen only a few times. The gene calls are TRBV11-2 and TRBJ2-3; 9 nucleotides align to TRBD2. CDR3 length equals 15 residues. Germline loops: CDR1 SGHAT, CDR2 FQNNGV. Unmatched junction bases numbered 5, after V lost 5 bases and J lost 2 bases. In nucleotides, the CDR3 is TGTGCCAGCAGCGGCGGGACTAGCCTCACAGATACGCAGTATTTT. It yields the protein CASSGGTSLTDTQYF.

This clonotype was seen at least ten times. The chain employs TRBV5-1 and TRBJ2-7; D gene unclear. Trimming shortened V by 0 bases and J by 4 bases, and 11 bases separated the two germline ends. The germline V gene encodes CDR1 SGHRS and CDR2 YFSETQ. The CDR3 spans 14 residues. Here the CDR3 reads CASSLERARYEQYF. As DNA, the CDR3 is TGCGCCAGCAGCTTGGAACGTGCGAGGTACGAGCAGTACTTC.

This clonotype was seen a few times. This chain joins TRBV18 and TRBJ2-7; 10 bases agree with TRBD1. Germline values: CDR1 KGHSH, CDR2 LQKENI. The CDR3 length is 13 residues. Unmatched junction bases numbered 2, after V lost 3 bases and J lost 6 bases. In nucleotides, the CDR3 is TGTGCCAGCTCACCGGGACAGGGGTTCGAGCAGTACTTC. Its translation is CASSPGQGFEQYF.

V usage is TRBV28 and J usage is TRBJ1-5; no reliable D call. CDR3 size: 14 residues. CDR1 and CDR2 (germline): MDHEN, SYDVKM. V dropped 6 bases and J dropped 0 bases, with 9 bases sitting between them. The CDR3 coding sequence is TGTGCCAGCAGCAGTTACGTTAGCAATCAGCCCCAGCATTTT. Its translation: CASSSYVSNQPQHF.

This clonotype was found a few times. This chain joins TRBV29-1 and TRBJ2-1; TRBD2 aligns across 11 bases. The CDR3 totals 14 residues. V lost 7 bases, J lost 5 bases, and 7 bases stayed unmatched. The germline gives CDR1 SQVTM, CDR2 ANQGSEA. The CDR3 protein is CSALPGLADNEQFF. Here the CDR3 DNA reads TGCAGCGCCTTACCGGGACTAGCGGACAATGAGCAGTTCTTC.

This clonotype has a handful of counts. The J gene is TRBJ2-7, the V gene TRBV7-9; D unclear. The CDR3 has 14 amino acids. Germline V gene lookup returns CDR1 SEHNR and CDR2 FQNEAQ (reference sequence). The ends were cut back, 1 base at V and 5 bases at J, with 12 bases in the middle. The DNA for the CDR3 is TGTGCCAGCAGCTTAGGGACCCTGGGCCACGAGCAGTACTTC. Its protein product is CASSLGTLGHEQYF.

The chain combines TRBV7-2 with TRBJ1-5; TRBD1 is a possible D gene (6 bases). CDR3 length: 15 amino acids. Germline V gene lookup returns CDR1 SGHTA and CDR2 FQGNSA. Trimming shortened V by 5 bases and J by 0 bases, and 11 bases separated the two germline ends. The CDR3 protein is CASSHRTVSNQPQHF. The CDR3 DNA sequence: TGTGCCAGCAGCCACAGGACAGTTAGCAATCAGCCCCAGCATTTT.

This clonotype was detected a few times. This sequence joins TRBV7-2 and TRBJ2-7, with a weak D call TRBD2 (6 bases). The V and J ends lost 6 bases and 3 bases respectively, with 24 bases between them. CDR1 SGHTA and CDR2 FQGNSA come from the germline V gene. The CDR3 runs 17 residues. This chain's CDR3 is CASSRMGGVSFSYEQYF. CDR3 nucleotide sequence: TGTGCCAGCAGTCGTATGGGGGGAGTCAGTTTTAGCTACGAGCAGTACTTC.

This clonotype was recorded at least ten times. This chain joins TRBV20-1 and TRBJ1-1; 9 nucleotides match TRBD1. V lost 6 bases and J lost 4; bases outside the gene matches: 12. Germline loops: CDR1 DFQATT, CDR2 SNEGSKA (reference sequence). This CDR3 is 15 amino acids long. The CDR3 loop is CSAPGQGRGGTEAFF. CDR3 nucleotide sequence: TGCAGTGCCCCGGGACAGGGAAGAGGCGGCACTGAAGCTTTCTTT.